This T cell receptor beta chain originates from a study of T cell repertoires in cytomegalovirus infection. About the study: Alongside well-studied HLA-B-restricted CMV epitopes, recently identified HLA-C-restricted CMV epitopes were also used. The study, taken as a whole, reports: Cumulative public TCR beta family frequency identified carriers of CMV plus the relevant HLA.

On this clonotype itself: Antigen: not known. This may come from a read error, since a much larger clone is one base off.

This CDR3 region has 14 residues. CDR1 and CDR2 from the germline V gene are SGHVS and FNYEAQ. TCRdb recomputed calls from the reads with MiXCR, one row per CDR3 protein. The data contain about 770,000 distinct CDR3 sequences, almost 30% of them singletons. The specimen was cultured CD8+ T cells from PBMCs, collected from culture after CMV antigen stimulation. The receptor was isolated from a human donor in good health (CMV status not recorded). Some clones in this sample may be carry-over from other donors' samples. The chain couples TRBV7-6 to TRBJ1-5; D is unresolved. CDR3 amino acids: CVSSLDPINQPQHF. CDR3 nucleotides: TGTGTCAGCAGCTTAGACCCCATTAATCAGCCCCAGCATTTT.